This T cell receptor (beta chain) was identified in a study of blood T cell repertoires in COVID-19. Methods used by the authors: How many nucleated cells were present was estimated from reference gene primer amplification. Generated by immunoSEQ multiplex PCR, the TCRdb table keeps only in-frame clones and is missing some. V, J and clone size were drawn from that table, and D and trimming were deduced from the DNA. The table records roughly 67,000 clones, roughly 84% of them present only once. This clone appeared a few times. Germline V gene sequence: CDR1 KGHSH, CDR2 LQKENI. The CDR3 runs 16 residues. The germline V and J ends were trimmed by 3 bases and 4 bases, with 15 bases remaining between them.

The sequence was obtained from a man between 50 and 59 years old with acute or convalescent COVID-19. The sample taken for sequencing was peripheral blood. This rearrangement joins TRBV18 to TRBJ1-4; D uncertain. DNA for the CDR3: TGTGCCAGCTCACCGTCCATGGGCGCCCTTAATGAAAAACTGTTTTTT. It specifies CASSPSMGALNEKLFF.